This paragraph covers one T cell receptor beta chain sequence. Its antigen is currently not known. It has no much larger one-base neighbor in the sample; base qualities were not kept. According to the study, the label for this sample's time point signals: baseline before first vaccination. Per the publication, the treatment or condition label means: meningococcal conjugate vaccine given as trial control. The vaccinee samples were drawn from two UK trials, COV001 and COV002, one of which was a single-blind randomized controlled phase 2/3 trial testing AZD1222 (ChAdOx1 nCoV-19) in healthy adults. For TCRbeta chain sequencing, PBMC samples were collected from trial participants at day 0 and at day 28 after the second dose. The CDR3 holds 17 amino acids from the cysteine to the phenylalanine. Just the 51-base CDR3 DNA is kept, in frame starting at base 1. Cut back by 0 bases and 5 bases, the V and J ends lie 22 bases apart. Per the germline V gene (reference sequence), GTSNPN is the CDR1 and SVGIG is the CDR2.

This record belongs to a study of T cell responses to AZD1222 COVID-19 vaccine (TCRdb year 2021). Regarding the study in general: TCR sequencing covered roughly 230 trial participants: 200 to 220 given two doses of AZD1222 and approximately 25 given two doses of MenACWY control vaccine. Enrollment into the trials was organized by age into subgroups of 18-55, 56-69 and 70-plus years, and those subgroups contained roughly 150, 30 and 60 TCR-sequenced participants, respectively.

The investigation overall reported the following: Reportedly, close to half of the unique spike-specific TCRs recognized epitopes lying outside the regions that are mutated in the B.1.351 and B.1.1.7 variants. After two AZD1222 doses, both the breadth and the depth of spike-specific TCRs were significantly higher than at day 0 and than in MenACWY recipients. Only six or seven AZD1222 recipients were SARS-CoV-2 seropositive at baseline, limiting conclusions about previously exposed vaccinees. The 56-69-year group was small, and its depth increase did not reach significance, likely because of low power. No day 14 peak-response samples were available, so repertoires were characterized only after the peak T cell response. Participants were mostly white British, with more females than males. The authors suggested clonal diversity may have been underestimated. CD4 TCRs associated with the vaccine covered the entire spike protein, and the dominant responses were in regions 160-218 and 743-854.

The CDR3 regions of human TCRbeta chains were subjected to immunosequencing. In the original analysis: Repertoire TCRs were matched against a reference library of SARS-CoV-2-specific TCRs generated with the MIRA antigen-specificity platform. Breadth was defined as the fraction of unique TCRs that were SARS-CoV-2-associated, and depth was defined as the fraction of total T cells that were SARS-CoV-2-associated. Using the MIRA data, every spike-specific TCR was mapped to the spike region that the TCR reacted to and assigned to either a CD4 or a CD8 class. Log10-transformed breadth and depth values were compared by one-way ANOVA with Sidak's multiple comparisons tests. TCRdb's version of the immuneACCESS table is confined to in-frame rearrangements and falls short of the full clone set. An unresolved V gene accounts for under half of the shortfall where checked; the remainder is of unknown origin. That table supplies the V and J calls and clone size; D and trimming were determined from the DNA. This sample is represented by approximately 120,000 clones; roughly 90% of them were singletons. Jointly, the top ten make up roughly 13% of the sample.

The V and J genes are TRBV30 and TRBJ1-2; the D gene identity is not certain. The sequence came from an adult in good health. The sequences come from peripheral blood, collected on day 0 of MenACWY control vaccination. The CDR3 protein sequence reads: CAWSVLLREGRGYGYTF. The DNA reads TGTGCCTGGAGTGTATTGCTTCGGGAGGGAAGAGGATATGGCTACACCTTC.